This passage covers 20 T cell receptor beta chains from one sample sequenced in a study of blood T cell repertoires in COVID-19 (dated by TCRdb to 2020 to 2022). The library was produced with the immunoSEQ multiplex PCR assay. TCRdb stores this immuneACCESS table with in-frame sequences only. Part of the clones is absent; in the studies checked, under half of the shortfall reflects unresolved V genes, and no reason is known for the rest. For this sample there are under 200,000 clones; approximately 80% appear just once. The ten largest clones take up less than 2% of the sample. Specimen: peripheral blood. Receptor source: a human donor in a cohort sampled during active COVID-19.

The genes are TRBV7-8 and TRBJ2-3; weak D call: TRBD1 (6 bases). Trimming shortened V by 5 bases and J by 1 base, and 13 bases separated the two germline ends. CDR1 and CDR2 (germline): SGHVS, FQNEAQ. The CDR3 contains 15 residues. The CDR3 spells CASSPRDKRTDTQYF. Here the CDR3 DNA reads TGTGCCAGCAGCCCCCGGGACAAGCGCACAGATACGCAGTATTTT.

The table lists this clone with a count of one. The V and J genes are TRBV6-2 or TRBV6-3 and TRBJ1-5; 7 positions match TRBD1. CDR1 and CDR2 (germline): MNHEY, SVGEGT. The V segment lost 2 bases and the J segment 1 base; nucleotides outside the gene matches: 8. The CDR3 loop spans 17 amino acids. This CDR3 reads CASSYLMTGRSNQPQHF. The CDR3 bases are TGTGCCAGCAGTTACCTAATGACAGGGCGGAGCAATCAGCCCCAGCATTTT.

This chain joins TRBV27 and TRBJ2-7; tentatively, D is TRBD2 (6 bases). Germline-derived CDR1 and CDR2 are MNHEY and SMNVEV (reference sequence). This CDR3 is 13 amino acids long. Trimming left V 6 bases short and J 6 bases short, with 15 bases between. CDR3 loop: CASRRGPKGEQYF. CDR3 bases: TGTGCCAGCAGGCGGGGCCCAAAAGGCGAGCAGTACTTC.

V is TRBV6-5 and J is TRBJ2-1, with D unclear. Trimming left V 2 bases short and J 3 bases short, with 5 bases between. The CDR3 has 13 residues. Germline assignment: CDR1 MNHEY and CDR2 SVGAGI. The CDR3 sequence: CASSYGGYNEQFF. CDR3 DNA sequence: TGTGCCAGCAGTTACGGCGGCTACAATGAGCAGTTCTTC.

For the CDR3, the DNA is TGCAGCGCCGGGGCGGGGGCCACTGAAGCTTTCTTT. The encoded protein is CSAGAGATEAFF. V and J are TRBV29-1 and TRBJ1-1; possibly TRBD1 for D (6 bases). The CDR3 has 12 residues. CDR1 SQVTM and CDR2 ANQGSEA come from the germline V gene. Trimming removed 7 bases at V and 4 bases at J, with 13 bases between. Full variable domain (rest looked up from reference TRBV29-1 and TRBJ1-1): SAVISQKPSRDICQRGTSLTIQCQVDSQVTMMFWYRQQPGQSLTLIATANQGSEATYESGFVIDKFPISRPNLTFSTLTVSNMSPEDSSIYLCSAGAGATEAFFGQGTRLTVV.

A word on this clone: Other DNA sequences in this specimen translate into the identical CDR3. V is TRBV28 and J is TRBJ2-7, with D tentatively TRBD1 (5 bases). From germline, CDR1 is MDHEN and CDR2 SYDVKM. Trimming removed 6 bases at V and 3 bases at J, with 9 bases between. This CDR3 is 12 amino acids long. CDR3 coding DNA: TGTGCCAGCAGCCTAGGGGTCTACGAGCAGTACTTC. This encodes CASSLGVYEQYF.

The CDR3 protein is CASSPLDISGANVLTF. CDR3 bases: TGTGCCAGCAGCCCTCTGGACATCTCTGGGGCCAACGTCCTGACTTTC. The chain recombines TRBV25-1 with TRBJ2-6; TRBD1 is a possible D gene (5 bases). Germline CDR1 is MGHDK and CDR2 is SYGVNS. V shed 6 bases and J shed 0 bases, with 12 bases lying between them. This CDR3 has 16 amino acids.

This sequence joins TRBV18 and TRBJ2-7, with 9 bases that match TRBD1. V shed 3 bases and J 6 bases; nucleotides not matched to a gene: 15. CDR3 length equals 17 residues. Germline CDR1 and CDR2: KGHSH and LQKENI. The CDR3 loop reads CASSPGSPGTGLSEQYF. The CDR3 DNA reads TGTGCCAGCTCACCGGGGTCTCCCGGGACAGGGCTTTCCGAGCAGTACTTC.

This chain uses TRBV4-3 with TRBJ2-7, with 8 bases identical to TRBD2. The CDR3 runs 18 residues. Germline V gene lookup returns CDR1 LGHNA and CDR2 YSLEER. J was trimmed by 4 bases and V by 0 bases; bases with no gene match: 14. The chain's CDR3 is CASSQDFITGTRAYEQYF. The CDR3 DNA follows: TGCGCCAGCAGCCAAGATTTCATCACAGGGACTAGAGCGTACGAGCAGTACTTC.

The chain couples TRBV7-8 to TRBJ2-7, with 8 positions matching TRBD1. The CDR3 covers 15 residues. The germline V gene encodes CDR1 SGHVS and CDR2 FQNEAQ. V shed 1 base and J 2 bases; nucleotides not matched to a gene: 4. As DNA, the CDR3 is TGTGCCAGCAGCTTAGACAGGGGGTGGGCCTACGAGCAGTACTTC. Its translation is CASSLDRGWAYEQYF.

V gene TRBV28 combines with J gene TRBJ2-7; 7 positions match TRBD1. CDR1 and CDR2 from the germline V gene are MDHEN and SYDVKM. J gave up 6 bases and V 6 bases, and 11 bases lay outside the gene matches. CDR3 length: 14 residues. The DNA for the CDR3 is TGTGCCAGCAGCCCACAGGGGTGGGGTTCCGAGCAGTACTTC. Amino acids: CASSPQGWGSEQYF.

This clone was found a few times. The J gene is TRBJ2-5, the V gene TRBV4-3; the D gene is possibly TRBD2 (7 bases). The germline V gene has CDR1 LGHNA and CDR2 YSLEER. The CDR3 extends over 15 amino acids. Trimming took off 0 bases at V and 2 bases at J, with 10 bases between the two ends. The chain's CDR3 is CASSQERGGQETQYF. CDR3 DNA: TGCGCCAGCAGCCAAGAGAGGGGGGGGCAAGAGACCCAGTACTTC.

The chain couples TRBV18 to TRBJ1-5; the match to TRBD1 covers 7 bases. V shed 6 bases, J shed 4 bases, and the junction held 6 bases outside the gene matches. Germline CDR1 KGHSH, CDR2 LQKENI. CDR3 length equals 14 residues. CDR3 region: CASSLEQGNQPQHF. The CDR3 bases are TGTGCCAGCTCCCTGGAACAGGGGAATCAGCCCCAGCATTTT.

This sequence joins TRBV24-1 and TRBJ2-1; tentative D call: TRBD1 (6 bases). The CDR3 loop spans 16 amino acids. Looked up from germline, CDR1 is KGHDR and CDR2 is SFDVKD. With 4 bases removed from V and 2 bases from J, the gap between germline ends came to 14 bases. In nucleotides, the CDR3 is TGTGCCACCAGTGACACCGGGACAAGGGCCTACAATGAGCAGTTCTTC. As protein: CATSDTGTRAYNEQFF.

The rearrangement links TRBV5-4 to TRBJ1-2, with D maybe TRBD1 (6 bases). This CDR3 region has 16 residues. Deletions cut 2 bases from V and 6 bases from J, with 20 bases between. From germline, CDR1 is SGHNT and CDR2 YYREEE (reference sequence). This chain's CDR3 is CASSFQPRDTRNGYTF. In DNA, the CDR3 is TGTGCCAGCAGCTTTCAACCCCGGGACACCAGGAATGGCTACACCTTC. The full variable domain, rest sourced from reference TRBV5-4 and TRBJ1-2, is ETGVTQSPTHLIKTRGQQVTLRCSSQSGHNTVSWYQQALGQGPQFIFQYYREEENGRGNFPPRFSGLQFPNYSSELNVNALELDDSALYLCASSFQPRDTRNGYTFGSGTRLTVV.

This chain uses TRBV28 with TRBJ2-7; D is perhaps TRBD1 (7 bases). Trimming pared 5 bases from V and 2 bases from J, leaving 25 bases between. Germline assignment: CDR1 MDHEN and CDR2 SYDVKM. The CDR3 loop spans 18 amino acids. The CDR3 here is CASSPPWTGSGGTYEQYF. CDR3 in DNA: TGTGCCAGCAGTCCACCCTGGACAGGAAGCGGAGGGACCTACGAGCAGTACTTC. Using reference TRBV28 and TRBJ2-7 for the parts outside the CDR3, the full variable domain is DVKVTQSSRYLVKRTGEKVFLECVQDMDHENMFWYRQDPGLGLRLIYFSYDVKMKEKGDIPEGYSVSREKKERFSLILESASTNQTSMYLCASSPPWTGSGGTYEQYFGPGTRLTVT.

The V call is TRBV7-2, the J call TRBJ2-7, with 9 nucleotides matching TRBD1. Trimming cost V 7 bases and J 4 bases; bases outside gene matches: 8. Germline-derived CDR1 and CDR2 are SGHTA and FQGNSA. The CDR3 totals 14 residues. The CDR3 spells CASTPGTGMYEQYF. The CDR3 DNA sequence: TGTGCCAGCACCCCCGGGACAGGGATGTACGAGCAGTACTTC.

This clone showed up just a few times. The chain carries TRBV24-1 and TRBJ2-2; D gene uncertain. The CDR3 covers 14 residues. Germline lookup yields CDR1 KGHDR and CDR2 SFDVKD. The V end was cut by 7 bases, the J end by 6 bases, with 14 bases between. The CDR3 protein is CATSYSRVAGELFF. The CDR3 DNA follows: TGTGCCACCAGCTATTCCCGTGTGGCCGGGGAGCTGTTTTTT.

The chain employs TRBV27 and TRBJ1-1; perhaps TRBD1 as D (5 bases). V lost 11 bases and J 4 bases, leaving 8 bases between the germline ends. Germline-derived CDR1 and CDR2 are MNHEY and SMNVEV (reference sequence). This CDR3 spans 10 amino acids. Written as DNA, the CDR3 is TGTGCCGCGGGGCGCACTGAAGCTTTCTTT. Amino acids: CAAGRTEAFF.

The CDR3 loop is CASSLGGTGYGYTF. CDR3 DNA: TGTGCCAGCAGTCTTGGCGGGACAGGCTATGGCTACACCTTC. J is TRBJ1-2 and V is TRBV7-2; TRBD1 matches at 8 bases. This CDR3 region has 14 residues. V shed 6 bases and J 4 bases; nucleotides not matched to a gene: 7. Looked up from germline, CDR1 is SGHTA and CDR2 is FQGNSA. The full variable domain, in which reference TRBV7-2 and TRBJ1-2 provide the parts outside the CDR3, is GAGVSQSPSNKVTEKGKDVELRCDPISGHTALYWYRQSLGQGLEFLIYFQGNSAPDKSGLPSDRFSAERTGGSVSTLTIQRTQQEDSAVYLCASSLGGTGYGYTFGSGTRLTVV.